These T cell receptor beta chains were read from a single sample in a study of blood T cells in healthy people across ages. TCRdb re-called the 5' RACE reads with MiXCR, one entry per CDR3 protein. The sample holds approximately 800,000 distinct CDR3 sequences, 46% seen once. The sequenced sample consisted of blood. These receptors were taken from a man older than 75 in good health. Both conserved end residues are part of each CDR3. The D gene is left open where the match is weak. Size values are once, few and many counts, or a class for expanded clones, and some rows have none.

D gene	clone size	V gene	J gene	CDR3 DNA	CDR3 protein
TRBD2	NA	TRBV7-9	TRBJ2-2	TGTGCCAGCAGCAGACTCCTAGCGGGAACGACCGGGGAGCTGTTTTTT	CASSRLLAGTTGELFF
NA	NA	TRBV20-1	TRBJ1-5	TGCAGTGCTAGACGGTCGGGACAGCCCCAGCATTTT	CSARRSGQPQHF
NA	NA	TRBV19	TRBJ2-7	TGTGCCAGTAGTATCCCGGGACCGATCCGCAATGAGCAGTACTTC	CASSIPGPIRNEQYF
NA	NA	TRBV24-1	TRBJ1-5	TGTGCCACCAGTGACCCAAGGCAGGGGATATATCAGCCCCAGCATTTT	CATSDPRQGIYQPQHF
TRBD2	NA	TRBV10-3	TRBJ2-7	TGTGCCATCAGGGAGGGACTAGCGGTAACCTACGAGCAGTACTTC	CAIREGLAVTYEQYF
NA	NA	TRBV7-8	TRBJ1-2	TGTGCCAGCAGCTTGGGGGGGGGCGGTTTCGGCTATGGCTACACCTTC	CASSLGGGGFGYGYTF
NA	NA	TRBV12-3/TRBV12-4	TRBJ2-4	TGTGCCAGCAGTCCCGGGGCAAACATTCAGTACTTC	CASSPGANIQYF
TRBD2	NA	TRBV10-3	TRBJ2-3	TGTGCCATCAGCGAAACTACTAGCGGCCGCGCAGATACGCAGTATTTT	CAISETTSGRADTQYF
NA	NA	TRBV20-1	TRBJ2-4	TGCAGGATACAGGGAACGCTAGCCAAAAACATTCAGTACTTC	CRIQGTLAKNIQYF
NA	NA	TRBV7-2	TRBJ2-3	TGTGCCAGCAGCTTAACTCGGGGGAAAAACACAGATACGCAGTATTTT	CASSLTRGKNTDTQYF
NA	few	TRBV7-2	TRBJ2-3	TGTGCCAGCAGCTTTAAGGGAAATACGCAGTATTTT	CASSFKGNTQYF
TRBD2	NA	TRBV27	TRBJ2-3	TGTGCCAGCAGCTTATCGTATAGCGGGAGAACAGATACGCAGTATTTT	CASSLSYSGRTDTQYF